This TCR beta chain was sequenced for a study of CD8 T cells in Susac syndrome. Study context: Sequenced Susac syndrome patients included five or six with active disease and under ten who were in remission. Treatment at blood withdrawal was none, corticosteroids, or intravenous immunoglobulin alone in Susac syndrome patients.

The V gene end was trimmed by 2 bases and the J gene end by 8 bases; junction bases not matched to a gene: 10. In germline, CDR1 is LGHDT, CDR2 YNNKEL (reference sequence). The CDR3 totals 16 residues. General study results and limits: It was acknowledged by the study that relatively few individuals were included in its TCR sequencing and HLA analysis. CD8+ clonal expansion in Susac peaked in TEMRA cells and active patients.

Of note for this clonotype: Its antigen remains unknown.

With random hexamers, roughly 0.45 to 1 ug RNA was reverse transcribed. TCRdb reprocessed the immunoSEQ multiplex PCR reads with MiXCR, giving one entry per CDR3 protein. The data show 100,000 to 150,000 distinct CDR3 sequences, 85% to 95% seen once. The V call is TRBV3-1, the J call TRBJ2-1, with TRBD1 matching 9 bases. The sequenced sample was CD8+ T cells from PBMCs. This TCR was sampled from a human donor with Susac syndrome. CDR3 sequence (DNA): TGTGCCAGCAGCCAAACGGACAGGGGACGAGGGGATGAGCAGTTCTTC. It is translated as CASSQTDRGRGDEQFF.